The clone carrying this T cell receptor beta chain was counted once. Its cognate antigen is unknown. The sample is drawn from a study of T cell responses to AZD1222 COVID-19 vaccine. Overall study findings and caveats: The donor cohort was predominantly white British with a female majority, and clonal diversity may have been underestimated.

The protocol was immunoSEQ multiplex PCR, while the TCRdb copy is restricted to in-frame clones and leaves out a portion. This table has about 60,000 clones, 65% to 90% appearing once. V lost 0 bases and J lost 4, with 10 bases in between. Germline lookup yields CDR1 SGHDT and CDR2 YYEEEE. The CDR3 has 15 residues. This rearrangement joins TRBV5-6 to TRBJ2-2, with D possibly being TRBD1 (5 bases). The sample in question was peripheral blood, obtained on day 0 of AZD1222 vaccination. This receptor was obtained from an adult in good health. The CDR3 region has the DNA TGTGCCAGCAGCTTGGCCTCACAGGTCACCGGGGAGCTGTTTTTT. Its protein is CASSLASQVTGELFF.